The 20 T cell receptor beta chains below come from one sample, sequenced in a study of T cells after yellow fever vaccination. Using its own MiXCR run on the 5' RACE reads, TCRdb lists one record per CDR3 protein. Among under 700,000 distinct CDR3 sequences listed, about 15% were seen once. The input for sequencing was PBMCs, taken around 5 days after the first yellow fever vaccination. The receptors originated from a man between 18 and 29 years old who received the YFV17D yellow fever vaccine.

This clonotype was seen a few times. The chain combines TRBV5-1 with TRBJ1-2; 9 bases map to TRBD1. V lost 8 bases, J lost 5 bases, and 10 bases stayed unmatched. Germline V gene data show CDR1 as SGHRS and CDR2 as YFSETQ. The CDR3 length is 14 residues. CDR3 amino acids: CASHDGTGPYGYTF. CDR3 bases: TGCGCCAGTCATGACGGGACAGGGCCTTATGGCTACACCTTC.

The CDR3 loop reads CASSYTGSLNQPQHF. The CDR3, as DNA: TGTGCCAGCAGTTACACCGGGAGCCTCAATCAGCCCCAGCATTTT. The V and J genes are TRBV6-5 and TRBJ1-5, with D unclear. V gave up 2 bases and J gave up 3 bases, with 11 bases separating them. This CDR3 contains 15 residues. The germline V gene encodes CDR1 MNHEY and CDR2 SVGAGI.

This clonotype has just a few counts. The CDR3, as DNA: TGCAGTGCTAGAGATAACAGGGGCACCTACGAGCAGTACTTC. Amino acids: CSARDNRGTYEQYF. The V call is TRBV20-1, the J call TRBJ2-7, with 7 bases lining up with TRBD1. This CDR3 region has 14 residues. Germline lookup yields CDR1 DFQATT and CDR2 SNEGSKA (reference sequence). V trimming: 0 bases; J trimming: 2 bases; junction bases outside the gene matches: 4.

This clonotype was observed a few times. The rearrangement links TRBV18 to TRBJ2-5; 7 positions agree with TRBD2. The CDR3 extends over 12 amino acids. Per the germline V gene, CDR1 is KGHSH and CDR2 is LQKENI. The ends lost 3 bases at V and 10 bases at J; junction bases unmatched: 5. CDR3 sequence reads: CASSPDPGGQYF. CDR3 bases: TGTGCCAGCTCACCCGACCCGGGGGGCCAGTACTTC.

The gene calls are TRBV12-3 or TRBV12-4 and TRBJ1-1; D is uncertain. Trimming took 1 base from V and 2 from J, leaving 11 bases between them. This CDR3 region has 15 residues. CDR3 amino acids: CASSLGVSGNTEAFF. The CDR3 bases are TGTGCCAGCAGTTTAGGGGTATCGGGAAACACTGAAGCTTTCTTT.

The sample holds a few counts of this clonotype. The CDR3 loop is CSARVTSGGAAYNEQFF. DNA for the CDR3: TGCAGTGCTAGGGTAACTAGCGGGGGGGCGGCCTACAATGAGCAGTTCTTC. The J gene is TRBJ2-1, the V gene TRBV20-1; 13 nucleotides align to TRBD2. The CDR3 totals 17 residues. Per the germline V gene, CDR1 is DFQATT and CDR2 is SNEGSKA (reference sequence). V lost 3 bases and J lost 2; bases outside the gene matches: 7.

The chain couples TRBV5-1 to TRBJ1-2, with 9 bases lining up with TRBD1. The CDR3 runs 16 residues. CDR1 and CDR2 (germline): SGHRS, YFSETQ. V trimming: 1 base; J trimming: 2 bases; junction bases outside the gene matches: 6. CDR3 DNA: TGCGCCAGCAGCTTGTTTGCACAGGGGGCCAACTATGGCTACACCTTC. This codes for CASSLFAQGANYGYTF.

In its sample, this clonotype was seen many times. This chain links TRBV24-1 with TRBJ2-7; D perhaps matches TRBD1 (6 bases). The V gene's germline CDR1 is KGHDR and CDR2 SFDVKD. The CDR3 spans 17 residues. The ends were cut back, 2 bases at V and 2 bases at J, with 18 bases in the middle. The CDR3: CATSDSTSSRQAYEQYV. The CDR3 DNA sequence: TGTGCCACCAGTGATTCCACCTCGAGCCGACAGGCCTACGAGCAGTACGTC.

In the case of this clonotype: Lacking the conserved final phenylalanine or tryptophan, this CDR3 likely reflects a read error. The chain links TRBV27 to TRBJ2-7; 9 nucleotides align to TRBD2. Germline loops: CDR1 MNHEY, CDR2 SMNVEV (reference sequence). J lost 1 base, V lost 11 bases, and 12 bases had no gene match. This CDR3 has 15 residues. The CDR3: CAGRAVLAGSYEQYI. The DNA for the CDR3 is TGTGCCGGCCGGGCGGTGCTAGCGGGGTCCTACGAGCAGTACATC.

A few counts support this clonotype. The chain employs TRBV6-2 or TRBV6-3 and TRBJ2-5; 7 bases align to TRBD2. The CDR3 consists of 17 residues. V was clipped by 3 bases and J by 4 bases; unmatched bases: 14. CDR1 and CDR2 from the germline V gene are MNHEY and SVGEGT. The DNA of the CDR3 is TGTGCCAGCAGTTATGAGGTCTCGAAGGGAGGGCGAGAGACCCAGTACTTC. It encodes CASSYEVSKGGRETQYF.

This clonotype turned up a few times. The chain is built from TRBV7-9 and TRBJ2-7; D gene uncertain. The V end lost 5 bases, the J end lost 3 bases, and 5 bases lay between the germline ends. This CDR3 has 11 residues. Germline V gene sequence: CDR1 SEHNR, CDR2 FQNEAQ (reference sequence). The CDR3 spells CASSRDYEQYV. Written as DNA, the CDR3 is TGTGCCAGCAGCAGGGACTACGAGCAGTACGTC.

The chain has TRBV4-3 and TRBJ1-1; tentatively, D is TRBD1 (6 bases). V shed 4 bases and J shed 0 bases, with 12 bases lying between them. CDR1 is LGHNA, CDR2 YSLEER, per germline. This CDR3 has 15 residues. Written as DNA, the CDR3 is TGCGCCAGCAGCCCGCGGACAGATTTGAACACTGAAGCTTTCTTT. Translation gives CASSPRTDLNTEAFF.

This CDR3 reads CASSGSTGGITEAFF. DNA of the CDR3: TGTGCCAGCAGCGGATCAACAGGGGGGATCACTGAAGCTTTCTTT. V and J are TRBV9 and TRBJ1-1, with 8 bases fitting TRBD1. The CDR3 runs 15 residues. V was clipped by 3 bases and J by 4 bases; unmatched bases: 8. The germline V gene has CDR1 SGDLS and CDR2 YYNGEE.

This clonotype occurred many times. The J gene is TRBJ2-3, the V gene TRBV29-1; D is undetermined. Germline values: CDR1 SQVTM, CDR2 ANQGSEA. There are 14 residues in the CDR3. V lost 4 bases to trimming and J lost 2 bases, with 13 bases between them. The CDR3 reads CSVAWALHTDTQYF. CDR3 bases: TGCAGCGTTGCTTGGGCCCTACACACAGATACGCAGTATTTT.

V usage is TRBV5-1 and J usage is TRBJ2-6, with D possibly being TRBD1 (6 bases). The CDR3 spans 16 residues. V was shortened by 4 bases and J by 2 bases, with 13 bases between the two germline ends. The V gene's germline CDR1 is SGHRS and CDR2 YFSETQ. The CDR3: CASSAGVYTGANVLTF. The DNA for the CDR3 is TGCGCCAGCAGCGCAGGGGTTTATACTGGGGCCAACGTCCTGACTTTC.

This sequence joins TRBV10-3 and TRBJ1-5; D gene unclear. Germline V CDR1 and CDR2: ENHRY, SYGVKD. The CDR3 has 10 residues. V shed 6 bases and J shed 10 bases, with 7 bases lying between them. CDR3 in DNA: TGTGCCATCAGGACCCTACCCCAGCATTTT. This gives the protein CAIRTLPQHF.

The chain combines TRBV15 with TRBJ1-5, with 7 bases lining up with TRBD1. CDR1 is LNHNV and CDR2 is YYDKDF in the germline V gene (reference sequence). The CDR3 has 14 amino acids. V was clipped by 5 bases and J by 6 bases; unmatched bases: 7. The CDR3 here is CATSRDRVGQPQHF. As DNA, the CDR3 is TGTGCCACCAGCCGTGACAGGGTAGGTCAGCCCCAGCATTTT.

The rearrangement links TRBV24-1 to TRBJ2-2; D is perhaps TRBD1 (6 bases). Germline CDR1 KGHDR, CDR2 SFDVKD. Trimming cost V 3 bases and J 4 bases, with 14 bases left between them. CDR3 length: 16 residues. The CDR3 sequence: CATSDRQGSITGELFF. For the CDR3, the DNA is TGTGCCACCAGTGATCGCCAGGGGAGTATCACCGGGGAGCTGTTTTTT.

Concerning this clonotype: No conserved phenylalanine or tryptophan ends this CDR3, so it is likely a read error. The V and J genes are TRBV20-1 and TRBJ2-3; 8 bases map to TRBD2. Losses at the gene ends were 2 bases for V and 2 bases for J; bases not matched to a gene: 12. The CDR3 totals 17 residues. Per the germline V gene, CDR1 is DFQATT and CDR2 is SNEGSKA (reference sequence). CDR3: CSARTWLGLGPTDTQYL. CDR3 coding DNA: TGCAGTGCTAGAACCTGGTTGGGACTAGGCCCCACAGATACGCAGTATTTA.

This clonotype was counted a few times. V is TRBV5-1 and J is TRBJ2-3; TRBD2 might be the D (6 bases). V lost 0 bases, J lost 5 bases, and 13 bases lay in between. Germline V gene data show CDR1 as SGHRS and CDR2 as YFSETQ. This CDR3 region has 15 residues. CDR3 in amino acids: CASSLDSRGIDTQYF. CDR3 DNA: TGCGCCAGCAGCTTGGACAGCCGCGGGATAGATACGCAGTATTTT.